One TCR beta chain is described in this entry. Its antigen is unknown. This sample stems from a study of Graves' ophthalmopathy and Graves' hyperthyroidism. Study observations and caveats: With a specificity of under 85% and a sensitivity of about 71%, the model predicted ophthalmopathy progression.

Germline loops: CDR1 LNHDA, CDR2 SQIVND (reference sequence). The CDR3 is 13 residues long. V lost 9 bases, J lost 3 bases, and 15 bases lay in between. The authors amplified TCR beta CDR3 regions from RNA transcripts. Scientists carried out first-round RT-PCR using HTBI primers and then a second-round multiplex PCR. TCRdb used MiXCR to reprocess the multiplex PCR reads, holding one entry per CDR3 protein. This table has about 740,000 distinct CDR3 sequences, roughly 40% appearing once. This TCR came from an adult man with Graves' ophthalmopathy. The material sequenced was peripheral blood. The chain links TRBV19 to TRBJ2-7; D is possibly TRBD2 (5 bases). The CDR3 nucleotides are TGTGCCAGCAGCCCCCTGCGGGTCTACGAGCAGTACTTC. Protein: CASSPLRVYEQYF.